A selection of T cell receptor beta chains follows, all from one sample in a study of T-cell memory formation after mild COVID-19. Via MiXCR, TCRdb re-called the 5' RACE reads, giving one row per CDR3 protein. Here the sample spans 470,000 or so distinct CDR3 sequences, over 15% being singletons. What was sequenced was PBMCs or a T cell subset sorted from them (not recorded which). Receptors were obtained from an adult woman who had mild COVID-19 (a few samples of this study predate the infection). Cell type and time point are not known. CDR3s include the opening cysteine and the closing phenylalanine or tryptophan. Fields, in order: D gene, CDR3 length, J gene, V gene, clone size, CDR3 DNA, CDR3 protein. A D gene is named only where the DNA matches it firmly. A clone size is listed for some rows: how often the clone was seen (once, few, many), or a class if it is expanded.

-,15,TRBJ1-6,TRBV5-1,-,TGCGCCAGCAGCTTGGTGGGGGGAACCAATTCACCCCTCCACTTT,CASSLVGGTNSPLHF
-,13,TRBJ2-4,TRBV5-4,few,TGTGCCAGCAGGAACAGATCCAAAAACATTCAGTACTTC,CASRNRSKNIQYF
-,14,TRBJ2-3,TRBV20-1,-,TGCAGTGCTAGACAGGGGCCTAGCACAGATACGCAGTATTTT,CSARQGPSTDTQYF
-,14,TRBJ2-1,TRBV3-1,many,TGTGCCAGCAGCCAGGCTGGGGCGCACAATGAGCAGTTCTTC,CASSQAGAHNEQFF
-,14,TRBJ1-5,TRBV29-1,few,TGCAGCGTGGCTGGTGGGGACGGCAATCAGCCCCAGCATTTT,CSVAGGDGNQPQHF
TRBD1,14,TRBJ2-7,TRBV20-1,-,TGCAGTGCAAACAGGGGGGTAACTGCCTACGAGCAGTACTTC,CSANRGVTAYEQYF
-,13,TRBJ2-1,TRBV4-2,-,TGTGCCAGCAGCCAAGATTTTTGGCTGGAGCAGTTCTTC,CASSQDFWLEQFF
-,16,TRBJ2-7,TRBV2,few,TGTGCCAGCAGTGATGATATAGGAAGACCCCACTACGAGCAGTACTTC,CASSDDIGRPHYEQYF
-,13,TRBJ1-2,TRBV7-9,few,TGTGCCAGCAGCTTAGGGTTTTCGGGTGGCTACACCTTC,CASSLGFSGGYTF
-,14,TRBJ1-5,TRBV6-2/TRBV6-3,-,TGTGCCAGCAGTTACCGGGGTTCCAATCAGCCCCAGCATTTT,CASSYRGSNQPQHF
TRBD2,14,TRBJ2-5,TRBV2,-,TGTGCCAGCAGTGAAGAGGTTAGCGGGGAGACCCAGTACTTC,CASSEEVSGETQYF
-,13,TRBJ2-3,TRBV29-1,-,TGCAGCGTTGGGGGGGCAGACACAGATACGCAGTATTTT,CSVGGADTDTQYF
TRBD2,16,TRBJ2-5,TRBV20-1,few,TGCAGTGCTTCATCGACTAGCGGGGGCGCCGTAGAGACCCAGTACTTC,CSASSTSGGAVETQYF
-,15,TRBJ1-2,TRBV4-1,-,TGCGCCAGCAGCCAAGAAGGGGGGCGCAACTATGGCTACACCTTC,CASSQEGGRNYGYTF
-,12,TRBJ1-5,TRBV5-4,many,TGTGCCAGCAGCTTAGACAATCAGCCCCAGCATTTT,CASSLDNQPQHF
-,13,TRBJ2-1,TRBV30,-,TGTGCCTGGAACCCAGGGGCGGGGGATGAGCAGTTCTTC,CAWNPGAGDEQFF
TRBD1,17,TRBJ1-5,TRBV20-1,-,TGCAGTGCGTTTCGGCCCAGGGGACAGTCGCGTGATCAGCCCCAGCATTTT,CSAFRPRGQSRDQPQHF
-,14,TRBJ1-1,TRBV6-5,-,TGTGCCAGCACTAAGACCCACCAGAACACTGAAGCTTTCTTT,CASTKTHQNTEAFF
TRBD1,14,TRBJ2-1,TRBV5-6,many,TGTGCCAGCAGCGATGAGAAGTCAGGGGGTGAGCAGTTCTTC,CASSDEKSGGEQFF
-,14,TRBJ1-6,TRBV27,-,TGTGCCAGCAGCAAACAGGGATATGGTTCACCCCTCCACTTT,CASSKQGYGSPLHF
-,15,TRBJ2-7,TRBV28,-,TGTGCCAGCAGTTTGACCCCGCTAGGCTCCTACGAGCAGTACTTC,CASSLTPLGSYEQYF
-,18,TRBJ2-7,TRBV5-1,-,TGCGCCAGCAGCTTGGTACCCACTGGGGCAGATTATTCCTACGAGCAGTACTTC,CASSLVPTGADYSYEQYF
TRBD2,20,TRBJ2-1,TRBV7-9,-,TGTGCCAGCAGCCCCCAGGTATCCCCGGGACTAGCGGGGGGGCGAGGTGAGCAGTTCTTC,CASSPQVSPGLAGGRGEQFF
-,13,TRBJ1-1,TRBV6-1,few,TGTGCCAGCAGGGCACGGGTGAACACTGAAGCTTTCTTT,CASRARVNTEAFF
TRBD1,15,TRBJ2-2,TRBV7-2,many,TGTGCCAGCAGCCCACAGGGGTGGGGCACCGGGGAGCTGTTTTTT,CASSPQGWGTGELFF
TRBD1,14,TRBJ2-1,TRBV3-1,few,TGTGCCAGCAACACCGGGACAGGGAAAAATGAGCAGTTCTTC,CASNTGTGKNEQFF
-,16,TRBJ2-7,TRBV4-1,few,TGCGCCAGCAGCCAAGATCAAGGGGACCCCTCCTACGAGCAGTACTTC,CASSQDQGDPSYEQYF
-,14,TRBJ1-4,TRBV6-5,-,TGTGCCAGCAGTTACTACGGGGAGGGTGAAAAACTGTTTTTT,CASSYYGEGEKLFF
TRBD2,15,TRBJ2-7,TRBV6-2/TRBV6-3,few,TGTGCCAGCAGTTCCTTGACTAGCGGGAGTTTCGAGCAGTACTTC,CASSSLTSGSFEQYF
-,13,TRBJ2-1,TRBV5-4,many,TGTGCCAGCAGCTGGGACGGCTACAATGAGCAGTTCTTC,CASSWDGYNEQFF
-,16,TRBJ2-3,TRBV27,few,TGTGCCAGCAGTTTATTTGGGACTCTCAGCGCAGATACGCAGTATTTT,CASSLFGTLSADTQYF
-,13,TRBJ1-6,TRBV5-1,few,TGCGCCAGCAGCCGCGGAGGGGGTTCACCCCTCCACTTT,CASSRGGGSPLHF
TRBD2,13,TRBJ2-1,TRBV11-3,few,TGTGCCAGCAGAGCGGGAATCCACAATGAGCAGTTCTTC,CASRAGIHNEQFF
-,16,TRBJ2-6,TRBV27,-,TGTGCCAGCAGTTCGGCCCCGGATTCTGGGGCCAACGTCCTGACTTTC,CASSSAPDSGANVLTF
-,13,TRBJ2-4,TRBV12-3/TRBV12-4,many,TGTGCCAGCAGTTCCCTCAGGAAAAACATTCAGTACTTC,CASSSLRKNIQYF
-,14,TRBJ2-1,TRBV7-9,few,TGTGCCAGCAGCTCCCCATTCCGAGACAATGAGCAGTTCTTC,CASSSPFRDNEQFF
TRBD2,14,TRBJ2-5,TRBV7-6,-,TGTGCCAGCAGCTTTGCGGGGGAAAAAGAGACCCAGTACTTC,CASSFAGEKETQYF
TRBD2,15,TRBJ2-5,TRBV10-3,-,TGTGCCATCAGTAAGGGACTAGCGGGGAAAGAGACCCAGTACTTC,CAISKGLAGKETQYF
-,11,TRBJ1-6,TRBV7-2,many,TGTGCCAGCAGCTTAGACTCACCCCTCCACTTT,CASSLDSPLHF
TRBD2,15,TRBJ2-1,TRBV7-2,-,TGTGCCAGCAGCTCGACTAGCGGGGGGACTAATGAGCAGTTCTTC,CASSSTSGGTNEQFF
-,14,TRBJ1-2,TRBV10-3,-,TGTGCCATCAGCCCCGACACTTCTAACTATGGCTACACCTTC,CAISPDTSNYGYTF
TRBD1,15,TRBJ2-3,TRBV3-1,few,TGTGCCAGCAGCCCTCCGGGACAGGGAAGAGATACGCAGTATTTT,CASSPPGQGRDTQYF
TRBD1,15,TRBJ2-7,TRBV7-9,-,TGTGCCAGCAGCTCCCTGACAGGGGGTTCCTACGAGCAGTACTTC,CASSSLTGGSYEQYF
-,16,TRBJ1-6,TRBV4-2,-,TGTGCCAGCAGCCAAGATACAGGCATCTATAATTCACCCCTCCACTTT,CASSQDTGIYNSPLHF
TRBD1,15,TRBJ2-3,TRBV19,few,TGTGCCAGTAGCCAATCCGGGACAGCTACAGATACGCAGTATTTT,CASSQSGTATDTQYF